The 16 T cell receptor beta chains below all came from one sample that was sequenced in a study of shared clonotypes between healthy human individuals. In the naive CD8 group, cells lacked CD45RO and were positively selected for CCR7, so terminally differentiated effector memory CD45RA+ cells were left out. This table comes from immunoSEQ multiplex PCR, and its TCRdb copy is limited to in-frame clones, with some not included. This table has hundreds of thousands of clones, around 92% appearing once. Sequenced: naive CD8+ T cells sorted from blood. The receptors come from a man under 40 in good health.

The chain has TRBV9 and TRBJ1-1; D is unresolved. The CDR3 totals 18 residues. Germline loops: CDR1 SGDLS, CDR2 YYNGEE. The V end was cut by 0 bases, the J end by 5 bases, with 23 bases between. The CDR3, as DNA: TGTGCCAGCAGCGTAGCTCTCAATGTTTTCCTCCCCGGGACTGAAGCTTTCTTT. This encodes CASSVALNVFLPGTEAFF.

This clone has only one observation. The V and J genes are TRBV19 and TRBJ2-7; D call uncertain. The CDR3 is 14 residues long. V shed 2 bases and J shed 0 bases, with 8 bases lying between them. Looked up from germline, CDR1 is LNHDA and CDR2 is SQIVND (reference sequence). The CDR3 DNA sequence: TGTGCCAGTAGTATATACGACAACTCCTACGAGCAGTACTTC. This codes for CASSIYDNSYEQYF.

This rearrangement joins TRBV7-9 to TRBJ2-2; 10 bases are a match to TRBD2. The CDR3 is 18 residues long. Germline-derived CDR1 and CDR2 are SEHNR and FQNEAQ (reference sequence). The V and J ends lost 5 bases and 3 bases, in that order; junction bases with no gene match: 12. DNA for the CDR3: TGTGCCAGCAGCGGAACTAAGCGGGAGGGCCCGTACACCGGGGAGCTGTTTTTT. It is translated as CASSGTKREGPYTGELFF.

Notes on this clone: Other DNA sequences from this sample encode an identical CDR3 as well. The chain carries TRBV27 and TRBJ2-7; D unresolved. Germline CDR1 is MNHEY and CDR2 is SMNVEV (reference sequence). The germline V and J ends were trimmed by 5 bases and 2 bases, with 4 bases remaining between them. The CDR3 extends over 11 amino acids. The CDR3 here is CASSSTYEQYF. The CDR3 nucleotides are TGTGCCAGCAGTAGCACCTACGAGCAGTACTTC.

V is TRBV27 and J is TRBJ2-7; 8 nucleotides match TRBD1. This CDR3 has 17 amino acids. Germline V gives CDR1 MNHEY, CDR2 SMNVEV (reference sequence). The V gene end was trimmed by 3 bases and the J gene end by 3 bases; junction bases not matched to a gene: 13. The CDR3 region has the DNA TGTGCCAGCAGTTTGAGACGGGCACAGGGGGGTTTCTACGAGCAGTACTTC. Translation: CASSLRRAQGGFYEQYF.

CDR3 DNA: TGTGCCAGCAGCTTGAACCGGGAGGGTTTGAACACAGATACGCAGTATTTT. Protein: CASSLNREGLNTDTQYF. This chain connects TRBV5-8 to TRBJ2-3, with 8 bases matching TRBD2. Unmatched junction bases numbered 9, after V lost 1 base and J lost 2 bases. The CDR3 extends over 17 amino acids. Germline V gives CDR1 SGHTS, CDR2 YDEGEE.

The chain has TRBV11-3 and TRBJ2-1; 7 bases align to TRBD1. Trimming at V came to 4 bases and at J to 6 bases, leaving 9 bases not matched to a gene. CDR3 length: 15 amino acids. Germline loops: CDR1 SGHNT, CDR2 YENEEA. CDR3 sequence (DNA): TGTGCCAGCAGCTCCGAACCTACAGGGGTCAATGAGCAGTTCTTC. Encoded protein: CASSSEPTGVNEQFF.

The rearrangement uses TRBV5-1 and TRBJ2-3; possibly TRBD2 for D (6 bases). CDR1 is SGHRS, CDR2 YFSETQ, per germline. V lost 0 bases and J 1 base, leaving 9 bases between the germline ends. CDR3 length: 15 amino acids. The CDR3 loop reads CASSLEASGTDTQYF. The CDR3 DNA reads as TGCGCCAGCAGCTTGGAAGCTAGCGGCACAGATACGCAGTATTTT.

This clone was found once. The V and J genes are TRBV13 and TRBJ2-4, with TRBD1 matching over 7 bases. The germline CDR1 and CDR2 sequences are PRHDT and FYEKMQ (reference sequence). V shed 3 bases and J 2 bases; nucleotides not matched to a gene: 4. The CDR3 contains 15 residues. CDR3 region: CASSFRGLTKNIQYF. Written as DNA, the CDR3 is TGTGCCAGCAGCTTCAGGGGGTTGACCAAAAACATTCAGTACTTC.

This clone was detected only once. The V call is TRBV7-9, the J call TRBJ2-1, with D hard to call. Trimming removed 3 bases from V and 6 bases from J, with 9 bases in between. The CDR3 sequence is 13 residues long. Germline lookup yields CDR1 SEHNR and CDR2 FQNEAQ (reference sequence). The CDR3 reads CASSLPFGNEQFF. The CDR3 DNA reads TGTGCCAGCAGCTTGCCATTCGGCAATGAGCAGTTCTTC.

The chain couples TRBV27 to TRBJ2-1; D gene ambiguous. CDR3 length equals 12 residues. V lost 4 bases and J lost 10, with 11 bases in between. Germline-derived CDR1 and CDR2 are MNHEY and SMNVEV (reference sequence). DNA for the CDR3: TGTGCCAGCAGTTCCAACCCCTCCGAGCAGTTCTTC. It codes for CASSSNPSEQFF.

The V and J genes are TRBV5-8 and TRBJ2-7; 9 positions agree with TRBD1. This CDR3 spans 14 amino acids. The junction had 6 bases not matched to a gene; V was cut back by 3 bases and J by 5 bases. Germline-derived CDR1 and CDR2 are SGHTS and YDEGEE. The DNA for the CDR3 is TGTGCCAGCAGCTGGAGGGACAGGGTCGACGAGCAGTACTTC. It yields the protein CASSWRDRVDEQYF.

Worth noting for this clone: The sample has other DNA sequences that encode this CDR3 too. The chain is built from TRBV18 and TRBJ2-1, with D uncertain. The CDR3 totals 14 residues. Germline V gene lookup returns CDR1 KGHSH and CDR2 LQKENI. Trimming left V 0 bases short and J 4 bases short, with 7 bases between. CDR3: CASSPPASYNEQFF. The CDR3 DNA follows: TGTGCCAGCTCACCACCGGCTAGTTACAATGAGCAGTTCTTC.

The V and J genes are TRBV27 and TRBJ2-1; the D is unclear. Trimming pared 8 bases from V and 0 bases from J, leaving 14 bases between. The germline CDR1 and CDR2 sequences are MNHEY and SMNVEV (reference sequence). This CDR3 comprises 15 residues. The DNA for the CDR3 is TGTGCCAGCGGCCTTACTCCGAGCTCCTACAATGAGCAGTTCTTC. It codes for CASGLTPSSYNEQFF.

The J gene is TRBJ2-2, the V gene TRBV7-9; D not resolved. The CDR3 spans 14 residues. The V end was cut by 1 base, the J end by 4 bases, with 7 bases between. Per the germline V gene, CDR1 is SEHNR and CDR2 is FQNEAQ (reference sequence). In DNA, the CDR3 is TGTGCCAGCAGCTTAGGCCCGGTCACCGGGGAGCTGTTTTTT. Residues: CASSLGPVTGELFF. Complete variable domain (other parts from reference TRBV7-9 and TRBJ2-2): DTGVSQNPRHKITKRGQNVTFRCDPISEHNRLYWYRQTLGQGPEFLTYFQNEAQLEKSRLLSDRFSAERPKGSFSTLEIQRTEQGDSAMYLCASSLGPVTGELFFGEGSRLTVL.

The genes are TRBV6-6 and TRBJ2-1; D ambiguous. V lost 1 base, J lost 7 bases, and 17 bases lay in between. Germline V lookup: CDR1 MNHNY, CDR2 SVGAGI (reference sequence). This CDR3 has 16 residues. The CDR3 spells CASSYYGMRIENEQFF. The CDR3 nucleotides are TGTGCCAGCAGTTACTACGGTATGAGAATCGAGAATGAGCAGTTCTTC.